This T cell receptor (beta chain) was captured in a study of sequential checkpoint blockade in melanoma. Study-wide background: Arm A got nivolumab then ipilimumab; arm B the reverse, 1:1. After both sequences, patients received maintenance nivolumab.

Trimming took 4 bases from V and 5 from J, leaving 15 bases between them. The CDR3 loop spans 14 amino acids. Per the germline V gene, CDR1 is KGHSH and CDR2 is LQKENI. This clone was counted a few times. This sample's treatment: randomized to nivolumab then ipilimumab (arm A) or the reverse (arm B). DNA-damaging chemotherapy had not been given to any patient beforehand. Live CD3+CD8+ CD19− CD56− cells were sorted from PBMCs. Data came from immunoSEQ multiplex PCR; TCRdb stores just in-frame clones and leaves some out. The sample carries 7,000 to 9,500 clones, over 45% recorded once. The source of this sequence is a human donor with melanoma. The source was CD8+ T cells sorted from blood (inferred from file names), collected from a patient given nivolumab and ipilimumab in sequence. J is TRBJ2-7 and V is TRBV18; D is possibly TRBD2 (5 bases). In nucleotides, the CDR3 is TGTGCCAGCTCACGAGCTCCATGGGGAGACGAGCAGTACTTC. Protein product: CASSRAPWGDEQYF.